One sample yielded the 7 T cell receptor beta chains listed below, sequenced in a study of T-cell memory formation after mild COVID-19. TCRdb re-called the 5' RACE reads through MiXCR, storing one row per CDR3 protein. The sample lists around 450,000 distinct CDR3 sequences, 15% to 25% occurring once. The sequencing input was PBMCs or a T cell subset sorted from them (not recorded which). The receptor set was obtained from an adult woman who had mild COVID-19 (a few samples of this study predate the infection). Cell type and time point are not known.

The V call is TRBV23-1, the J call TRBJ1-1, with 12 nucleotides matching TRBD1. TRBV23-1 has ORF status, its function being uncertain. The J segment lost 3 bases and the V segment lost 7 bases, leaving 9 bases of the junction unmatched. The CDR3 loop spans 16 amino acids. CDR3 nucleotides: TGCGCCAGCAACCGGGACAGGGGGCATTTTGACACTGAAGCTTTCTTT. Its translation: CASNRDRGHFDTEAFF.

Only a few counts were recorded for this clonotype. V and J are TRBV5-4 and TRBJ2-1; a possible D gene is TRBD2 (6 bases). Between the trimmed V and J ends, which lost 0 bases and 7 bases, there was a span of 14 bases. CDR3 length: 15 residues. Germline V gene data show CDR1 as SGHNT and CDR2 as YYREEE (reference sequence). The CDR3 DNA follows: TGTGCCAGCAGCTTGGGCCAGGGAGGCTGGAATGAGCAGTTCTTC. Protein: CASSLGQGGWNEQFF.

The V and J genes are TRBV7-6 and TRBJ2-1; 15 bases map to TRBD2. The CDR3 runs to 15 residues. Germline-derived CDR1 and CDR2 are SGHVS and FNYEAQ. V trimming: 4 bases; J trimming: 8 bases; junction bases outside the gene matches: 3. Written as DNA, the CDR3 is TGTGCCAGCAGCTCCGGGACTAGCGGGAGGTATGAGCAGTTCTTC. Amino acids: CASSSGTSGRYEQFF.

This clonotype was seen repeatedly, ten times or more. CDR3 nucleotides: TGTGCCAGCAGTTACGACAGGGGTAGCAATCAGCCCCAGCATTTT. Residues: CASSYDRGSNQPQHF. The V call is TRBV6-6, the J call TRBJ1-5, with 8 bases matching TRBD1. The CDR3 runs to 15 residues. Trimming took 2 bases from V and 0 from J; bases not matched to a gene: 0. From germline, CDR1 is MNHNY and CDR2 SVGAGI (reference sequence).

This clonotype was seen a handful of times. This chain connects TRBV27 to TRBJ2-3; unclear D gene. V was trimmed by 0 bases and J by 2 bases, leaving 9 bases between them. Germline CDR1 reads MNHEY; CDR2 reads SMNVEV (reference sequence). The CDR3 extends over 15 amino acids. This CDR3 reads CASSLSGQLTDTQYF. CDR3 in DNA: TGTGCCAGCAGTTTATCCGGCCAGCTCACAGATACGCAGTATTTT.

The rearrangement uses TRBV5-1 and TRBJ2-4; 9 nucleotides line up with TRBD2. This CDR3 contains 14 residues. Germline V gene lookup returns CDR1 SGHRS and CDR2 YFSETQ. Germline trimming cut 5 bases from V and 6 bases from J; bases unmatched to any gene: 6. The CDR3 sequence is CASRTSGAGNIQYF. The CDR3 coding sequence is TGCGCCAGCAGGACTAGCGGAGCCGGAAACATTCAGTACTTC.

The chain joins TRBV3-1 to TRBJ2-2; D remains unclear. V lost 10 bases and J 2 bases, leaving 11 bases between the germline ends. CDR1 and CDR2 from the germline V gene are LGHDT and YNNKEL (reference sequence). This CDR3 is built from 13 residues. CDR3 protein: CATRAGNTGELFF. Here the CDR3 DNA reads TGTGCCACCAGAGCCGGCAACACCGGGGAGCTGTTTTTT.